Listed below are T cell receptor beta chains from one sample, sequenced in a study of blood T cells in healthy people across ages. TCRdb used MiXCR to reprocess the 5' RACE reads, holding one entry per CDR3 protein. The table lists approximately 940,000 distinct CDR3 sequences, 45% to 50% of them singletons. Sequenced material: blood. These receptors all stem from a man in his thirties or forties in good health. Both conserved end residues are part of each CDR3. A D gene is named only where the DNA matches it firmly. Clone size is shown for a subset of rows, as once, few, many or a class of expanded clone.

TGTGCCACCTCGGCCGGGACAGGCACCGAGCAGTACTTC	CATSAGTGTEQYF	TRBJ2-7	TRBD1	TRBV12-3/TRBV12-4	NA
TGTGCCAGCAGCTCCCGACGGGACAGGAGGGAAACCGGGGAGCTGTTTTTT	CASSSRRDRRETGELFF	TRBJ2-2	TRBD1	TRBV11-2	NA
TGCAGTGCTAGGTGGGGGGACCTCTATGGCTACACCTTC	CSARWGDLYGYTF	TRBJ1-2	NA	TRBV20-1	NA
TGCAGCTTTCGGTCTAGCTCCTACAATGAGCAGTTCTTC	CSFRSSSYNEQFF	TRBJ2-1	NA	TRBV29-1	NA
TGTGCCAGCAGCTCGCTGACTAGCCGCGCCTACGAGCAGTACTTC	CASSSLTSRAYEQYF	TRBJ2-7	TRBD2	TRBV7-2	NA
TGTGCCAGCAGTTACTCGGGGGAAGGTTTAAAGACCCAGTACTTC	CASSYSGEGLKTQYF	TRBJ2-5	NA	TRBV6-5	NA
TGTGCCAGCAGCTTAGCTCTCCTTGGCGACAGGGCGCAGTTCTTC	CASSLALLGDRAQFF	TRBJ2-1	TRBD1	TRBV11-1	NA
TGTGCCAGCAGTCCTTCTTGGTGGACAGGGGGTACAGATACGCAGTATTTT	CASSPSWWTGGTDTQYF	TRBJ2-3	TRBD1	TRBV28	many
TGTGCCAGCAGTCGCTGGACTAGCGGGCGGATGGATACGCAGTATTTT	CASSRWTSGRMDTQYF	TRBJ2-3	TRBD2	TRBV27	few
TGCAGTGCGCACCCGGGACAGGGGGCCTCCTACGAGCAGTACTTC	CSAHPGQGASYEQYF	TRBJ2-7	TRBD1	TRBV20-1	NA
TGCGCCAGCAGCCAAGTAGGGCAGGGTGACTATGGCTACACCTTC	CASSQVGQGDYGYTF	TRBJ1-2	NA	TRBV4-3	NA
TGCGCCAGCAGCCCGGTCGGACAGGGTCATCAGCCCCAGCATTTT	CASSPVGQGHQPQHF	TRBJ1-5	TRBD1	TRBV4-1	NA
TGTGCCAGCAGCCAAGCCTCTAGTACAGACCGCTTCATACGCTACACCTTC	CASSQASSTDRFIRYTF	TRBJ1-2	NA	TRBV4-2	NA
TGTGCCAGCAGCACTCCGTCAGAAATAGCCAAAAACATTCAGTACTTC	CASSTPSEIAKNIQYF	TRBJ2-4	NA	TRBV25-1	NA
TGTGCCAGCAGTTCCTCGGACGCGGGTATGGAGCAGTACTTC	CASSSSDAGMEQYF	TRBJ2-7	NA	TRBV27	NA
TGTGCCAGCAGTTGGGGTGGGACCACAGATACGCGGTATTTT	CASSWGGTTDTRYF	TRBJ2-3	NA	TRBV6-5	NA
TGTGCCAGCAGTGAAGGCGTACCCAACTATGGCTACACCTTC	CASSEGVPNYGYTF	TRBJ1-2	NA	TRBV6-1	few
TGTGCCAGCAGTCCGGGGGGGCGGGAAGCTTTCTTT	CASSPGGREAFF	TRBJ1-1	NA	TRBV27	few
TGCGCCAGTAAATCGAGACCCGAGGGTGAAAAACTGTTTTTT	CASKSRPEGEKLFF	TRBJ1-4	NA	TRBV5-1	few
TGTGCCAGCAGTGAAGGGGGTCGCAACTATGGCTACACCTTC	CASSEGGRNYGYTF	TRBJ1-2	NA	TRBV2	NA
TGCGCCAGCAGGCAGGACCGAGGCGAGCAGTACTTC	CASRQDRGEQYF	TRBJ2-7	NA	TRBV5-1	NA
TGTGCCAGCAGTAGACGACAGGGGGTGTTGGGCAATGAGCAGTTCTTC	CASSRRQGVLGNEQFF	TRBJ2-1	TRBD1	TRBV12-3/TRBV12-4	NA
TGTGCCAGCAGCTTAAAGACGGGATCCTACGAGCAGTACTTC	CASSLKTGSYEQYF	TRBJ2-7	NA	TRBV7-8	few